The present T cell receptor (beta chain) was sequenced within a study of T cell responses to AZD1222 COVID-19 vaccine. TCRdb's table, derived via immunoSEQ multiplex PCR, lists solely in-frame clones and lacks some. Here the sample spans roughly 120,000 clones, 86% being singletons. The sequencing used peripheral blood, collected 28 days after the second AZD1222 dose. This sequence was found in an adult who received the AZD1222 COVID-19 vaccine.

CDR3 region: CASSLVYEQYF. The DNA of the CDR3 is TGTGCCAGCAGCTTAGTCTACGAGCAGTACTTC. The V and J genes are TRBV11-2 and TRBJ2-7, with unresolved D. Trimming took 1 base from V and 3 from J, leaving 1 base between them. Germline values: CDR1 SGHAT, CDR2 FQNNGV. The CDR3 sequence is 11 residues long.